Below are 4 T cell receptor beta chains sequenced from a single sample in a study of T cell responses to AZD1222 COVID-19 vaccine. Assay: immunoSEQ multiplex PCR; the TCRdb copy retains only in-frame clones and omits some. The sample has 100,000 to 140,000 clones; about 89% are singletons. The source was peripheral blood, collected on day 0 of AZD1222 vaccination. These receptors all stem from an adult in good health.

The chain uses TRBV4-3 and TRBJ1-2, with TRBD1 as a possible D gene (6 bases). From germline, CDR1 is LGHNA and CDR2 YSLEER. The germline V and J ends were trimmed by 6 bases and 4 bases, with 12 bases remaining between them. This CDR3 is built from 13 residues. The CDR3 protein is CASSPDRLYGYTF. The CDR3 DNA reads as TGCGCCAGCAGTCCGGACAGACTCTATGGCTACACCTTC.

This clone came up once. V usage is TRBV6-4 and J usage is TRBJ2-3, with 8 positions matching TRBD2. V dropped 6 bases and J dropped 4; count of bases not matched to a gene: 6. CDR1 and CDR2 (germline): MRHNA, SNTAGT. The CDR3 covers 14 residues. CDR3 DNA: TGTGCCAGCAGCTCGACGGGAGGGGCAGATACGCAGTATTTT. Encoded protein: CASSSTGGADTQYF.

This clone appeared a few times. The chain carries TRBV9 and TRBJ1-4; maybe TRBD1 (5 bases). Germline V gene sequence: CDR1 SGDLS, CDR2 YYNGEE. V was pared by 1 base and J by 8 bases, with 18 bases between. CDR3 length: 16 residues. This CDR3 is CASSVRGDAGWEKLFF. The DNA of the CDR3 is TGTGCCAGCAGCGTACGGGGGGACGCCGGCTGGGAAAAACTGTTTTTT.

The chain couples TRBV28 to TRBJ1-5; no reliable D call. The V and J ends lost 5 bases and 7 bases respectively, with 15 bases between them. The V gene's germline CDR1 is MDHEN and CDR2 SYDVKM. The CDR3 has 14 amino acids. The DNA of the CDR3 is TGTGCCAGCAGTCGACCATGGGCTGGCCAGCCCCAGCATTTT. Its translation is CASSRPWAGQPQHF.